The TCR beta chain under discussion was sequenced for a study of blood T cell repertoires in COVID-19. Study-level information: PBMCs, B-cell-depleted T cells, or T cells provided the cDNA or gDNA that made up the material.

Cohorts were assigned according to the clinical history that participants reported. In the original analysis: Amplified reference gene primers provided the basis for estimating nucleated cell counts. Clones were read by immunoSEQ multiplex PCR, and TCRdb kept only the in-frame ones, dropping some. V, J and clone size were drawn from that table, and D and trimming were deduced from the DNA. There are roughly 160,000 clones in the sample; about 80% occur only once, and roughly 3.4% lies in the top ten. The germline V gene encodes CDR1 SGHDN and CDR2 FVKESK. CDR3 length: 17 residues. Trimming removed 4 bases at V and 6 bases at J, with 19 bases between.

The sample comprised PBMCs or T cells enriched from blood (not recorded which). The chain couples TRBV14 to TRBJ1-6, with TRBD1 as a possible D gene (6 bases). The origin of this receptor is an older woman who had recovered from COVID-19. In nucleotides, the CDR3 is TGTGCCAGCAGCCTCCGTGGGGGCCAGGCGGCTAATTCACCCCTCCACTTT. Translation gives CASSLRGGQAANSPLHF.